These 10 T cell receptor beta chains were sequenced from one sample in a study of cytomegalovirus exposure and HLA in healthy donors. The PCR made use of 60 Vbeta and 13 Jbeta primers. Clones were read by immunoSEQ multiplex PCR, and TCRdb kept only the in-frame ones, dropping some. The top ten hold 1.8% of the sample, which has approximately 210,000 clones, roughly 85% seen once. The sequenced sample was PBMCs. The receptors derive from a male donor in good health and CMV-seronegative.

The chain uses TRBV4-3 and TRBJ1-2, with 7 nucleotides matching TRBD1. There are 15 residues in the CDR3. V dropped 4 bases and J dropped 4; count of bases not matched to a gene: 9. Germline assignment: CDR1 LGHNA and CDR2 YSLEER. The CDR3 sequence: CASSRGRDSAYGYTF. CDR3 DNA sequence: TGCGCCAGCAGCCGGGGCCGGGACAGCGCCTATGGCTACACCTTC.

A remark on this clone: One end of the junction varies from germline; a read error may be responsible. The rearrangement links TRBV7-9 to TRBJ1-2, with D unresolved. Germline CDR1 and CDR2: SEHNR and FQNEAQ (reference sequence). The CDR3 runs 12 residues. The CDR3 DNA is TGTTCCAGCAGCTTGGTGCCAGATGGCTACACCTTC. Amino acids: CSSSLVPDGYTF.

This chain uses TRBV16 with TRBJ2-2; D is perhaps TRBD2 (5 bases). V was shortened by 4 bases and J by 3 bases, with 12 bases between the two germline ends. CDR1 and CDR2 (germline): KGHSY, FQNENV. This CDR3 comprises 15 residues. The CDR3 here is CASSRRQDYTGELFF. The CDR3 DNA sequence: TGTGCCAGCAGCCGACGCCAGGACTACACCGGGGAGCTGTTTTTT.

The chain joins TRBV6-6 to TRBJ2-7; 8 positions match TRBD2. Germline lookup yields CDR1 MNHNY and CDR2 SVGAGI (reference sequence). This CDR3 comprises 14 residues. V lost 6 bases and J lost 6; bases outside the gene matches: 10. CDR3 residues: CASRPIGGAAEQYF. The CDR3 DNA reads as TGTGCCAGCAGACCGATCGGGGGGGCGGCCGAGCAGTACTTC.

The chain recombines TRBV19 with TRBJ2-3; 9 nucleotides match TRBD2. Germline V gene sequence: CDR1 LNHDA, CDR2 SQIVND (reference sequence). The CDR3 extends over 15 amino acids. V was pared by 5 bases and J by 6 bases, with 9 bases of the junction left unmatched. CDR3: CASSSSRGGGDTQYF. In nucleotides, the CDR3 is TGTGCCAGTAGTTCCTCGCGGGGGGGCGGGGATACGCAGTATTTT.

The J gene is TRBJ2-5, the V gene TRBV7-3; possible D gene TRBD2, 7 bases. Trimming stripped 3 bases from V and 2 bases from J, with 13 bases between. Germline values: CDR1 SGHTA, CDR2 FQGTGA. This CDR3 is 15 amino acids long. CDR3 in amino acids: CASSFEGGGQETQYF. The CDR3 DNA follows: TGTGCCAGCAGCTTTGAGGGGGGGGGTCAAGAGACCCAGTACTTC.

This sequence joins TRBV29-1 and TRBJ2-7, with D tentatively TRBD2 (7 bases). This CDR3 has 14 amino acids. Trimming stripped 6 bases from V and 4 bases from J, with 19 bases between. The germline V gene has CDR1 SQVTM and CDR2 ANQGSEA. The CDR3 nucleotides read TGCAGCGTATCCTGGGGGGGGGCGCAATACGAGCAGTACTTC. Translated, it gives CSVSWGGAQYEQYF.

The chain uses TRBV15 and TRBJ2-7, with D uncertain. The CDR3 covers 14 residues. Trimming cost V 0 bases and J 6 bases, with 12 bases left between them. Germline V gene lookup returns CDR1 LNHNV and CDR2 YYDKDF (reference sequence). CDR3 sequence reads: CATSREMAIAEQYF. DNA for the CDR3: TGTGCCACCAGCAGAGAGATGGCCATTGCCGAGCAGTACTTC.

V usage is TRBV14 and J usage is TRBJ2-7; 8 bases are shared with TRBD2. The CDR3 has 12 amino acids. After removal of 5 bases from V and 6 bases from J, the junction contained 3 bases not matched to a gene. Germline CDR1 SGHDN, CDR2 FVKESK. This chain's CDR3 is CASSLTSAEQYF. Here the CDR3 DNA reads TGTGCCAGCAGCTTGACTAGCGCCGAGCAGTACTTC.

The chain recombines TRBV4-1 with TRBJ2-2; the match to TRBD1 covers 9 bases. Per germline, CDR1 MGHRA and CDR2 YSYEKL. V lost 7 bases, J lost 0 bases, and 9 bases stayed unmatched. This CDR3 is 17 amino acids long. The CDR3 here is CASTIGQGPANTGELFF. The CDR3, as DNA: TGCGCCAGCACAATAGGACAGGGGCCAGCGAACACCGGGGAGCTGTTTTTT.